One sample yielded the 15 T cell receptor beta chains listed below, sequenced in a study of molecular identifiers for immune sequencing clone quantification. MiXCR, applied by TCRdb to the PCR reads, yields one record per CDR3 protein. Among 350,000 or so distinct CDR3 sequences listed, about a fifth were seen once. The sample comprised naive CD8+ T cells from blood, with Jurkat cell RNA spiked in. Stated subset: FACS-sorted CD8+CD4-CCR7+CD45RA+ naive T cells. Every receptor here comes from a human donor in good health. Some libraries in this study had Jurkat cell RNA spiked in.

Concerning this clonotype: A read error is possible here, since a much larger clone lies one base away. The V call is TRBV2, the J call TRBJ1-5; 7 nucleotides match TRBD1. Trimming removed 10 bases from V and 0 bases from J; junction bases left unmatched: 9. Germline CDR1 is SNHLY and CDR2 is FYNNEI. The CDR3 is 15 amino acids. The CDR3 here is CANSQTGYSNQPQHF. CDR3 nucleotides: TGTGCCAACAGCCAGACAGGGTATAGCAATCAGCCCCAGCATTTT.

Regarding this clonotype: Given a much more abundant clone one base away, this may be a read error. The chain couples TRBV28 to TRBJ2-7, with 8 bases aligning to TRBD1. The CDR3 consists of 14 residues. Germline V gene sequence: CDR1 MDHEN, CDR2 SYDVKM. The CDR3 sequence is CASTLGQGSCEQYF. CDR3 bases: TGTGCCAGCACCTTAGGACAGGGTTCCTGCGAGCAGTACTTC.

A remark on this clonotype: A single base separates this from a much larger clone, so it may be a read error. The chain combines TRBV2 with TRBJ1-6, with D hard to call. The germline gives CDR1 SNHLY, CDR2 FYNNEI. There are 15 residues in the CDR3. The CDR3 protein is CSSSEGRTYNSPLHF. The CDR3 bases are TGTTCCAGCAGTGAAGGAAGGACCTATAATTCACCCCTCCACTTT.

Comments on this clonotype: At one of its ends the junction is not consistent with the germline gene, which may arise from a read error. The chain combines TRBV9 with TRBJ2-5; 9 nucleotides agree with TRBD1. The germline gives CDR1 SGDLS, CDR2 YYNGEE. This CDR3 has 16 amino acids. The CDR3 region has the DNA TGTGCCAGCAGCGTGGGGACAGGGCTATTAGAAGAGACCCAGCACTTC. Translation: CASSVGTGLLEETQHF.

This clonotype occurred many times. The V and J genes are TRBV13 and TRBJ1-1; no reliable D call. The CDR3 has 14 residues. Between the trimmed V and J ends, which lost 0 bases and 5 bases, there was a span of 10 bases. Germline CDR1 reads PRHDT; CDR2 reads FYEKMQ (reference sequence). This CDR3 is CASSLGLAGTEAFF. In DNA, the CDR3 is TGTGCCAGCAGCTTAGGCCTGGCCGGGACTGAAGCTTTCTTT. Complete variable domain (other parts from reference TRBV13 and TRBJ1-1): AAGVIQSPRHLIKEKRETATLKCYPIPRHDTVYWYQQGPGQDPQFLISFYEKMQSDKGSIPDRFSAQQFSDYHSELNMSSLELGDSALYFCASSLGLAGTEAFFGQGTRLTVV.

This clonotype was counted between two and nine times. The CDR3 bases are TGTGCCAGCAGCTTTGGACGGGGGGGAACGAACACCGGGGAGCTGTTTTTT. As protein: CASSFGRGGTNTGELFF. J is TRBJ2-2 and V is TRBV7-8; 8 nucleotides agree with TRBD2. The CDR3 runs 17 residues. Trimming removed 3 bases from V and 0 bases from J; junction bases left unmatched: 6. CDR1 is SGHVS and CDR2 is FQNEAQ in the germline V gene.

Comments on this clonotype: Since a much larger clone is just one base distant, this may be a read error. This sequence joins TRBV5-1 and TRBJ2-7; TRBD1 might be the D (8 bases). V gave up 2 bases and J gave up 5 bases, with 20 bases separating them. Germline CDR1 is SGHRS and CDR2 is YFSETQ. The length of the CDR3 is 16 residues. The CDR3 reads CASSFERGQASDEQYF. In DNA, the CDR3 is TGCGCCAGCAGCTTCGAGCGGGGACAGGCATCCGACGAGCAGTACTTC.

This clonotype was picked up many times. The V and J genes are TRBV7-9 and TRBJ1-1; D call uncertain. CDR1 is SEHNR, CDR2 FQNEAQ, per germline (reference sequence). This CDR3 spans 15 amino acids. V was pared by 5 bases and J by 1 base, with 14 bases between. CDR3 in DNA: TGTGCCAGCAGCCCCCCGAATGAGAGGAACACTGAAGCTTTCTTT. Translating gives CASSPPNERNTEAFF.

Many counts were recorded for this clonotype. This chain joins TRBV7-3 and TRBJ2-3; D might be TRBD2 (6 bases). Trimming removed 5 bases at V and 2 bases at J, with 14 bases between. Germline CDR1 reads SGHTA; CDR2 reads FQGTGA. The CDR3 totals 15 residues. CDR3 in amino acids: CASSPDLGLTDTQYF. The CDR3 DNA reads TGTGCCAGCAGCCCCGACCTGGGACTCACAGATACGCAGTATTTT.

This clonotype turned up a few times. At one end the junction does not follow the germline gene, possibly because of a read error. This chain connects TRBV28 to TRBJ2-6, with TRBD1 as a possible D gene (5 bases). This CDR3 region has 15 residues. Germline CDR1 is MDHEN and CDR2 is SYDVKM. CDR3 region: CASSQDNSGANVLAF. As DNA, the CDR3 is TGTGCCAGCAGTCAAGACAACTCTGGGGCCAACGTCCTGGCTTTC.

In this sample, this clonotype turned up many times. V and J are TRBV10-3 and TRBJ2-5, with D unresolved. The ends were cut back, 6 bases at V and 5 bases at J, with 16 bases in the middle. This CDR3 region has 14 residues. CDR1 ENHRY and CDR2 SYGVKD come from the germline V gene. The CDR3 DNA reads TGTGCCATCAGCGGACCTGGGATCGAGGAGACCCAGTACTTC. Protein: CAISGPGIEETQYF.

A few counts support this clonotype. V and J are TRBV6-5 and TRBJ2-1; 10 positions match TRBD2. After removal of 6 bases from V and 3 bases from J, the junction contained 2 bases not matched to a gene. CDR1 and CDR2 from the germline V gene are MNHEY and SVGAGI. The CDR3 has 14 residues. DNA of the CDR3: TGTGCCAGCAGGAGGACTAGCGGCTACAATGAGCAGTTCTTC. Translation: CASRRTSGYNEQFF.

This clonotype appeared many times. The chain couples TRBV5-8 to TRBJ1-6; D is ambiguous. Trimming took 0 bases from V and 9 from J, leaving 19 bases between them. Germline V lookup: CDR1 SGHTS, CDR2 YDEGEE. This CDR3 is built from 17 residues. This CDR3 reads CASSLAPGGGYGSPLHF. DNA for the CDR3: TGTGCCAGCAGCTTGGCGCCCGGTGGAGGGTATGGTTCACCCCTCCACTTT.

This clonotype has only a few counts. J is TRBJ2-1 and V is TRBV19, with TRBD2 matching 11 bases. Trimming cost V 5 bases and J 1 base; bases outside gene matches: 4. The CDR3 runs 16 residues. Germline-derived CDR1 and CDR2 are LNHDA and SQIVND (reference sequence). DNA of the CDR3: TGTGCCAGTAGTGCTGCTAGCGGGGGGTCCTACAATGAGCAGTTCTTC. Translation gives CASSAASGGSYNEQFF.

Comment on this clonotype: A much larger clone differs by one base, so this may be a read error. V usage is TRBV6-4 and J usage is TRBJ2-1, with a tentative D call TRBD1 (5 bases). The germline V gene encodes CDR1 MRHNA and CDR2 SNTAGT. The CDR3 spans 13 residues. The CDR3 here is CASGDRQYNEQFF. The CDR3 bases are TGTGCCAGCGGTGACCGACAGTACAATGAGCAGTTCTTC.